Presented here are 4 T cell receptor beta chains from one specimen sequenced in a study of early T cells in non-severe SARS-CoV-2 infection (dated by TCRdb to about 2021). Library generation was performed with 5' RACE. Reads for this sample came from a NextSeq 500. The public reads were quality trimmed at Q25 with fastp and then assembled into clones with MiXCR by TCRdb, keeping productive beta chains. Merged by CDR3 protein, the rows form single entries marked with the most common genes and DNA. This sample is represented by some 64,000 distinct CDR3 sequences; 10% to 12% of them were singletons. Approximately 1.7% of the sample is taken by the ten largest. Sequences were obtained from whole blood. The receptors come from an adult who was a healthcare worker with PCR-confirmed SARS-CoV-2 infection or an uninfected control (not recorded which).

This clonotype has a count of ten or more. J is TRBJ2-2 and V is TRBV5-1; D is possibly TRBD1 or TRBD2 (5 bases each). CDR3 length equals 14 residues. Germline loops: CDR1 SGHRS, CDR2 YFSETQ. The V and J ends lost 5 bases and 3 bases respectively, with 11 bases between them. For the CDR3, the DNA is TGCGCCAGCAGTCGGCAGGGAGACACCGGGGAGCTGTTTTTT. It codes for CASSRQGDTGELFF.

This clonotype has more than one count but fewer than ten. The chain employs TRBV5-1 and TRBJ1-1; D unclear. Trimming removed 6 bases at V and 1 base at J, with 4 bases between. This CDR3 is 11 amino acids long. Germline CDR1 reads SGHRS; CDR2 reads YFSETQ. CDR3 DNA sequence: TGCGCCAGCAATGGGAACACTGAAGCTTTCTTT. Protein: CASNGNTEAFF.

This clonotype occurred many times. This sequence joins TRBV5-1 and TRBJ1-1, with TRBD1 identical over 11 bases. Per the germline V gene, CDR1 is SGHRS and CDR2 is YFSETQ. The CDR3 is made up of 18 amino acids. Trimming took 0 bases from V and 0 from J; bases not matched to a gene: 7. In DNA form, the CDR3 reads TGCGCCAGCAGCTTGGTATCTTCGGACAGGGGGCTGAACACTGAAGCTTTCTTT. It encodes CASSLVSSDRGLNTEAFF.

This clonotype was detected ten times or more. The genes are TRBV5-6 and TRBJ1-5; D is unresolved. The CDR3 contains 14 residues. V was shortened by 0 bases and J by 3 bases, with 7 bases between the two germline ends. Germline lookup yields CDR1 SGHDT and CDR2 YYEEEE. CDR3 region: CASSLGRVNQPQHF. CDR3 nucleotide sequence: TGTGCCAGCAGCTTGGGGCGGGTCAATCAGCCCCAGCATTTT.